Given below is one TCR beta chain in context. Original handling: Amplification with reference gene primers provided the estimates of nucleated cell counts. Libraries were prepared by immunoSEQ multiplex PCR; TCRdb keeps only in-frame clonotypes and omits some of them. V, J and clone size reflect that table, while D and trimming were determined from the DNA. Of about 160,000 clones listed, approximately 83% were seen once; the top ten hold roughly 9.5%. This CDR3 is 13 amino acids long. Trimming removed 4 bases at V and 1 base at J, with 7 bases between. In germline, CDR1 is SGHTA, CDR2 FQGNSA. This sample was taken from a study of blood T cell repertoires in COVID-19. Across the study: Acute-phase and convalescent COVID-19 samples originated in the United States, Italy and Spain. PBMCs, B-cell-depleted T cells, or T cells were the source of the cDNA or gDNA that made up the material.

Sequencing was performed on peripheral blood. This rearrangement joins TRBV7-2 to TRBJ1-1; tentatively, D is TRBD1 (5 bases). The sequence derives from a woman older than 75 with active or convalescent COVID-19. The CDR3 DNA reads TGTGCCAGCAGCTCTACAGGGAACACTGAAGCTTTCTTT. It encodes CASSSTGNTEAFF.